The present T cell receptor (beta chain) was sequenced within a study of cytomegalovirus exposure and HLA in healthy donors. Method: immunoSEQ multiplex PCR; TCRdb's copy keeps in-frame clones and lacks some. Found here are 150,000 to 200,000 clones, about 89% of them singletons; the top ten hold approximately 3%. Study observations and caveats: The tendency of first-cohort TCR clusters to co-occur in the roughly 130 validation repertoires was the finding of a later analysis. Among TCR sequences, most were rare, though some public TCRs appeared in many donors. It was confirmed in vitro that a few of the CMV-associated chains were specific for CMV antigens. Overall, around 160 TCR beta chains were annotated as cytomegalovirus-associated.

The V and J ends lost 4 bases and 5 bases, in that order; junction bases with no gene match: 6. Germline CDR1 reads KGHSH; CDR2 reads LQKENI. This CDR3 is 15 amino acids long. Regarding this clone: Its antigen remains unknown.

Sequenced material: PBMCs. This chain connects TRBV18 to TRBJ2-5, with 11 bases matching TRBD1. The receptor was derived from a woman younger than 30 in good health and CMV-seropositive. CDR3 nucleotide sequence: TGTGCCAGCTCACGAGGGACAGGGGGAAGGGAGACCCAGTACTTC. Its protein is CASSRGTGGRETQYF.